The entry that follows covers one T cell receptor beta chain sequence. The antigen is not known. Clones were sequenced by immunoSEQ multiplex PCR, and TCRdb holds only the in-frame ones, with some missing. The table lists about 64,000 clones, roughly 71% of them singletons, with over 3.5% in the top ten. Trimming removed 0 bases from V and 5 bases from J, with 13 bases in between. Germline CDR1 is GTSNPN and CDR2 is SVGIG (reference sequence). The CDR3 extends over 14 amino acids. Time point reported: week 35, safety follow-up. Vaccine doses each comprised 300 ug of mutant IDH1 20-mer peptide, with topical imiquimod. The data are from a study of a mutant IDH1 vaccine in newly diagnosed glioma. Broader study findings: Among top peripheral T cell clonotypes, changes seemed unrelated to pseudoprogression.

Source: PBMCs, taken from a glioma patient whose treatment included an IDH1 peptide vaccine. This TCR derives from a man in his fifties with glioma. The chain recombines TRBV30 with TRBJ1-1; the D gene is possibly TRBD1 (6 bases). The CDR3 region is CAWSVLDRRTEAFF. The CDR3 DNA is TGTGCCTGGAGTGTACTTGACAGGAGGACTGAAGCTTTCTTT.